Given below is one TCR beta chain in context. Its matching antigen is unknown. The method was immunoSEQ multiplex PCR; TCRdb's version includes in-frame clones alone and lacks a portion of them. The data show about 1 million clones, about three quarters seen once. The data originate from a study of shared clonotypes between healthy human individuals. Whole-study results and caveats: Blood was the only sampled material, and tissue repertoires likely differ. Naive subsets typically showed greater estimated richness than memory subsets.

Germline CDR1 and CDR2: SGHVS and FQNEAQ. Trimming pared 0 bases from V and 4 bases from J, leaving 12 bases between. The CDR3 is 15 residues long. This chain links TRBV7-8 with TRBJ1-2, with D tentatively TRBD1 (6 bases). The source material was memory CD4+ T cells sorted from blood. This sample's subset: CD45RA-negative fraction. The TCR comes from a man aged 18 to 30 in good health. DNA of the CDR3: TGTGCCAGCAGCTTAGCGGGACAACTGTTCTATGGCTACACCTTC. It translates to CASSLAGQLFYGYTF.